This TCR beta chain was retrieved from a study of cytomegalovirus exposure and HLA in healthy donors. The CDR3 length is 16 residues. V lost 0 bases and J 6 bases, leaving 14 bases between the germline ends. CDR1 and CDR2 from the germline V gene are SGHDN and FVKESK. The study ran its PCR with 60 Vbeta and 13 Jbeta primers. Some clones are missing from TCRdb's copy, which holds only in-frame ones; the method was immunoSEQ multiplex PCR. The sample has 150,000 to 200,000 clones, about 69% seen once. The table lists this clone with a few counts. Input material: PBMCs. The receptor was derived from a human donor in good health. The J gene is TRBJ2-2, the V gene TRBV14; possibly TRBD2 for D (6 bases). The DNA of the CDR3 is TGTGCCAGCAGCCAAGATTGGGGGGACGGGGCCGGGGAGCTGTTTTTT. Protein sequence: CASSQDWGDGAGELFF.